This passage covers 25 T cell receptor beta chains from one sample sequenced in a study of blood T cell repertoires in COVID-19. The table came from immunoSEQ multiplex PCR; TCRdb's copy has only in-frame clones and leaves some out. The sample records roughly 71,000 clones, 84% being singletons. Sequencing was carried out using peripheral blood. The receptor set was obtained from a man aged 45-65 years with active COVID-19.

The V call is TRBV12-5, the J call TRBJ1-6; 7 bases fit TRBD1. The CDR3 is made up of 13 amino acids. The trim removed 7 bases at V and 10 bases at J, leaving 7 bases unmatched. Germline CDR1 LGHNT, CDR2 FRNRAP. The CDR3 DNA is TGTGCTAGTGCCAGACAGGGTGGATCACCCCTCCACTTT. Protein sequence: CASARQGGSPLHF.

This clone has a handful of counts. This chain links TRBV29-1 with TRBJ2-2; TRBD1 is a possible D gene (6 bases). The V gene's germline CDR1 is SQVTM and CDR2 ANQGSEA. V was shortened by 8 bases and J by 6 bases, with 19 bases between the two germline ends. The CDR3 sequence is 14 residues long. The CDR3 region has the DNA TGCAGCACCAGGGGCCAGGGATTAGCCGGGGAGCTGTTTTTT. Its translation is CSTRGQGLAGELFF.

A single count supports this clone. The V gene is TRBV27, the J gene TRBJ1-2, with TRBD1 matching 7 bases. The CDR3 runs to 15 residues. CDR1 and CDR2 from the germline V gene are MNHEY and SMNVEV (reference sequence). V lost 4 bases to trimming and J lost 6 bases; unmatched junction nucleotides: 11. The CDR3 region is CASSYDRVAVHGYTF. CDR3 DNA sequence: TGTGCCAGCAGTTACGACAGGGTAGCGGTGCATGGCTACACCTTC.

V and J are TRBV6-5 and TRBJ1-5; 11 bases are a match to TRBD1. CDR3 length: 14 amino acids. Germline V gene sequence: CDR1 MNHEY, CDR2 SVGAGI. V lost 6 bases and J lost 6; bases outside the gene matches: 4. The CDR3 is CASRLDRGRQPQHF. The CDR3 DNA sequence: TGTGCCAGCAGGCTGGACAGGGGGCGTCAGCCCCAGCATTTT.

The rearrangement links TRBV18 to TRBJ2-7, with TRBD2 identical over 8 bases. Looked up from germline, CDR1 is KGHSH and CDR2 is LQKENI. There are 18 residues in the CDR3. With V trimmed by 2 bases and J by 6 bases, 18 bases remained unmatched. The CDR3 region has the DNA TGTGCCAGCTCACCAAACTCTAATATAGCGGGACCCCGTGGCGAGCAGTACTTC. This sequence encodes CASSPNSNIAGPRGEQYF.

The J gene is TRBJ2-1, the V gene TRBV9; possible D gene TRBD2, 6 bases. Germline V gene data show CDR1 as SGDLS and CDR2 as YYNGEE. CDR3 length: 16 residues. Trimming cost V 6 bases and J 0 bases, with 16 bases left between them. CDR3 protein: CASNGERASSYNEQFF. In DNA form, the CDR3 reads TGTGCCAGCAATGGGGAGCGGGCGAGCTCCTACAATGAGCAGTTCTTC.

The chain is built from TRBV6-6 and TRBJ2-1, with TRBD2 matching 9 bases. The ends lost 5 bases at V and 4 bases at J; junction bases unmatched: 15. The CDR3 extends over 18 amino acids. Germline V gene data show CDR1 as MNHNY and CDR2 as SVGAGI (reference sequence). The DNA of the CDR3 is TGTGCCAGCAGTCTAAAACTTCCGGGACTAGCCACTTACAATGAGCAGTTCTTC. It specifies CASSLKLPGLATYNEQFF.

The rearrangement links TRBV7-8 to TRBJ1-6, with unresolved D. The V gene lost 7 bases and the J gene lost 6 bases, with 16 bases spanning the gap. The CDR3 is made up of 15 amino acids. Germline CDR1 is SGHVS and CDR2 is FQNEAQ. The CDR3 region has the DNA TGTGCCAGCAAAAACCCTCCTGCGAGTAATTCACCCCTCCACTTT. It encodes CASKNPPASNSPLHF.

V gene TRBV7-2 combines with J gene TRBJ2-7; 9 nucleotides align to TRBD2. After removal of 5 bases from V and 3 bases from J, the junction contained 8 bases not matched to a gene. Germline loops: CDR1 SGHTA, CDR2 FQGNSA. The CDR3 consists of 15 residues. The CDR3 reads CASSTSVAGVYEQYF. The CDR3 nucleotides are TGTGCCAGCAGCACATCAGTAGCGGGAGTCTACGAGCAGTACTTC.

CDR3 region: CASSYRRAPNTGELFF. The CDR3 nucleotides are TGTGCCAGCAGTTACCGCAGGGCCCCGAACACCGGGGAGCTGTTTTTT. The chain uses TRBV6-5 and TRBJ2-2; possible D gene TRBD1, 5 bases. The V and J ends lost 2 bases and 0 bases respectively, with 10 bases between them. Germline CDR1 and CDR2: MNHEY and SVGAGI. The CDR3 contains 16 residues.

This clone showed up just once. V gene TRBV5-4 combines with J gene TRBJ2-1; D gene uncertain. The V end was cut by 6 bases, the J end by 8 bases, with 9 bases between. The CDR3 contains 11 residues. Germline-derived CDR1 and CDR2 are SGHNT and YYREEE (reference sequence). Written as DNA, the CDR3 is TGTGCCAGCACCGACTTGGATGAGCAGTTCTTC. Translating gives CASTDLDEQFF.

The chain has TRBV6-5 and TRBJ2-3; 8 bases are shared with TRBD2. The germline V gene has CDR1 MNHEY and CDR2 SVGAGI. Trimming took 7 bases from V and 4 from J; bases not matched to a gene: 10. The CDR3 is 15 residues long. The CDR3 sequence is CASIPGREESDTQYF. The CDR3 DNA reads TGTGCCAGCATCCCGGGGCGGGAGGAATCAGATACGCAGTATTTT.

The chain uses TRBV5-1 and TRBJ2-7; 11 bases fit TRBD2. V dropped 5 bases and J dropped 3; count of bases not matched to a gene: 7. CDR3 length equals 15 residues. Germline CDR1 is SGHRS and CDR2 is YFSETQ. CDR3 residues: CASSSGLAGRYEQYF. Here the CDR3 DNA reads TGCGCCAGCAGTTCCGGACTAGCGGGCCGCTACGAGCAGTACTTC.

The chain joins TRBV18 to TRBJ1-1, with D perhaps matching TRBD1 (5 bases). The V and J ends lost 4 bases and 3 bases respectively, with 9 bases between them. This CDR3 is built from 13 residues. Germline CDR1 is KGHSH and CDR2 is LQKENI. CDR3 sequence: CASSLGGDTEAFF. The CDR3 DNA follows: TGTGCCAGCTCACTAGGAGGGGACACTGAAGCTTTCTTT. The variable domain in full, with the rest retrieved from reference TRBV18 and TRBJ1-1, is NAGVMQNPRHLVRRRGQEARLRCSPMKGHSHVYWYRQLPEEGLKFMVYLQKENIIDESGMPKERFSAEFPKEGPSILRIQQVVRGDSAAYFCASSLGGDTEAFFGQGTRLTVV.

This rearrangement joins TRBV5-1 to TRBJ2-1; a weak D match, TRBD1 (6 bases). Germline V gives CDR1 SGHRS, CDR2 YFSETQ. Between the trimmed V and J ends, which lost 4 bases and 4 bases, there was a span of 12 bases. The CDR3 has 14 residues. In nucleotides, the CDR3 is TGCGCCAGCAGCAAATCGGGACAATACAATGAGCAGTTCTTC. This codes for CASSKSGQYNEQFF.

J is TRBJ1-2 and V is TRBV3-1 (or the pseudogene TRBV3-2), with 9 nucleotides matching TRBD1. V gave up 6 bases and J gave up 4 bases; unmatched junction bases: 9. This CDR3 is built from 15 residues. Looked up from germline, CDR1 is LGHDT and CDR2 is YNNKEL (reference sequence). The CDR3 spells CASSQNRGRAYGYTF. Written as DNA, the CDR3 is TGTGCCAGCAGTCAAAACAGGGGGCGGGCCTATGGCTACACCTTC.

This clone was seen only a few times. V is TRBV7-9 and J is TRBJ2-6; tentative D call: TRBD2 (5 bases). The V end lost 5 bases, the J end lost 0 bases, and 17 bases lay between the germline ends. CDR3 length: 18 amino acids. Germline V lookup: CDR1 SEHNR, CDR2 FQNEAQ (reference sequence). The CDR3 DNA follows: TGTGCCAGCAGCCTCCAGTTCGGCAGCGGCTCTGGGGCCAACGTCCTGACTTTC. Protein: CASSLQFGSGSGANVLTF.

For the CDR3, the DNA is TGTGCCAGCAGCGAACGGGGGGGCCCTGGGGAGACCCAGTACTTC. Encoded protein: CASSERGGPGETQYF. The chain links TRBV9 to TRBJ2-5, with 8 bases matching TRBD2. The length of the CDR3 is 15 residues. V lost 3 bases to trimming and J lost 5 bases; unmatched junction nucleotides: 9. The germline gives CDR1 SGDLS, CDR2 YYNGEE.

This chain connects TRBV14 to TRBJ2-3; D gene unclear. V shed 1 base and J shed 10 bases, with 15 bases lying between them. Germline V gene lookup returns CDR1 SGHDN and CDR2 FVKESK. The CDR3 sequence is 14 residues long. The CDR3 DNA reads TGTGCCAGCAGCCAAGTGCGGAGACCCCACTCGCAGTATTTT. It specifies CASSQVRRPHSQYF.

The rearrangement joins TRBV19 to TRBJ1-5; 10 positions agree with TRBD1. The CDR3 totals 16 residues. V lost 6 bases and J lost 9; bases outside the gene matches: 14. Germline V lookup: CDR1 LNHDA, CDR2 SQIVND (reference sequence). CDR3 sequence: CASRSGQGLWGRPQHF. The DNA of the CDR3 is TGTGCCAGTAGATCGGGACAGGGGCTGTGGGGGAGGCCCCAGCATTTT.

The chain is built from TRBV25-1 and TRBJ2-7; the D gene is possibly TRBD1 (6 bases). This CDR3 is built from 14 residues. Per germline, CDR1 MGHDK and CDR2 SYGVNS. Between the trimmed V and J ends, which lost 7 bases and 7 bases, there was a span of 20 bases. The CDR3 nucleotides are TGTGCCAGCACTCTGGGAAGGGGGAAGTCGGAGCAGTACTTC. Its protein is CASTLGRGKSEQYF.

The V and J genes are TRBV7-2 and TRBJ2-7, with TRBD1 matching 7 bases. Looked up from germline, CDR1 is SGHTA and CDR2 is FQGNSA. J lost 2 bases, V lost 8 bases, and 6 bases had no gene match. CDR3 length equals 13 residues. The CDR3 DNA follows: TGTGCCAGCTCAACCCAGGGGGCCTACGAGCAGTACTTC. Translation: CASSTQGAYEQYF.

V and J are TRBV6-1 and TRBJ2-3; D remains ambiguous. The CDR3 is 12 residues long. The V and J ends lost 0 bases and 7 bases respectively, with 5 bases between them. Germline V CDR1 and CDR2: MNHNS, SASEGT. The CDR3 region is CASSEASNTQYF. Here the CDR3 DNA reads TGTGCCAGCAGTGAAGCTAGCAATACGCAGTATTTT.

The sample holds one count of this clone. The V gene is TRBV4-1, the J gene TRBJ2-5; tentative D call: TRBD2 (6 bases). Trimming pared 3 bases from V and 2 bases from J, leaving 13 bases between. Germline V gene lookup returns CDR1 MGHRA and CDR2 YSYEKL. This CDR3 contains 15 residues. CDR3 sequence: CASSQTRGTQETQYF. The CDR3, as DNA: TGCGCCAGCAGCCAGACTAGAGGCACACAAGAGACCCAGTACTTC.

The chain links TRBV2 to TRBJ1-1, with TRBD1 identical over 7 bases. CDR3 length: 12 residues. Trimming took 7 bases from V and 9 from J; bases not matched to a gene: 8. The germline V gene has CDR1 SNHLY and CDR2 FYNNEI. CDR3 region: CASNPDRVQAFF. CDR3 nucleotide sequence: TGTGCCAGCAACCCCGACAGGGTCCAAGCTTTCTTT.